The clone carrying this TCR beta chain has only a few counts. The ends lost 3 bases at V and 1 base at J; junction bases unmatched: 3. CDR3 length: 16 amino acids. Germline-derived CDR1 and CDR2 are LNHDA and SQIVND (reference sequence). The data were taken from a study of blood T cell repertoires in COVID-19. The table came from immunoSEQ multiplex PCR; TCRdb's copy has only in-frame clones and leaves some out. This sample has approximately 74,000 clones, with 79% found just once. The TCR originated in a human donor in a cohort sampled during active COVID-19. This chain links TRBV19 with TRBJ2-2; 9 nucleotides align to TRBD2. The source material was peripheral blood. The CDR3 DNA follows: TGTGCCAGTAGTATTGGTAGCGGGGGGAACACCGGGGAGCTGTTTTTT. Amino acids: CASSIGSGGNTGELFF.